Following are 13 T cell receptor beta chains from one sample sequenced in a study of siplizumab effects on memory and regulatory T cells. Data came from immunoSEQ multiplex PCR; TCRdb stores just in-frame clones and leaves some out. The sample yields about 52,000 clones, 95% to 98% seen once. The source material was naive CD4+ T cells sorted from blood. These receptors were taken from a human donor in good health.

This chain uses TRBV10-3 with TRBJ2-3; maybe TRBD1 (5 bases). The germline V gene encodes CDR1 ENHRY and CDR2 SYGVKD. Trimming left V 4 bases short and J 5 bases short, with 10 bases between. The CDR3 consists of 13 residues. CDR3 nucleotide sequence: TGTGCCATCAGTGCAGGGCCCTTAGATACGCAGTATTTT. Its translation: CAISAGPLDTQYF.

This clone was counted once. The V and J genes are TRBV18 and TRBJ2-5; 11 nucleotides line up with TRBD2. CDR3 size: 15 residues. Losses at the gene ends were 0 bases for V and 3 bases for J; bases not matched to a gene: 0. Germline V CDR1 and CDR2: KGHSH, LQKENI. The CDR3 loop reads CASSPPGLAEETQYF. The CDR3 DNA reads as TGTGCCAGCTCACCACCGGGACTAGCGGAAGAGACCCAGTACTTC.

The rearrangement links TRBV6-1 to TRBJ1-2, with D uncertain. Trimming removed 4 bases at V and 0 bases at J, with 9 bases between. The CDR3 is 14 amino acids. The germline V gene encodes CDR1 MNHNS and CDR2 SASEGT. CDR3 sequence reads: CASSVGTTNYGYTF. DNA for the CDR3: TGTGCCAGCAGTGTAGGCACGACTAACTATGGCTACACCTTC.

The rearrangement uses TRBV9 and TRBJ1-6; TRBD1 might be the D (6 bases). The CDR3 extends over 14 amino acids. V was clipped by 4 bases and J by 7 bases, with 12 bases between them. Germline values: CDR1 SGDLS, CDR2 YYNGEE. In nucleotides, the CDR3 is TGTGCCAGCAGCCCCCGACAGGAGAATTCACCCCTCCACTTT. Residues: CASSPRQENSPLHF. Full variable domain (rest looked up from reference TRBV9 and TRBJ1-6): DSGVTQTPKHLITATGQRVTLRCSPRSGDLSVYWYQQSLDQGLQFLIQYYNGEERAKGNILERFSAQQFPDLHSELNLSSLELGDSALYFCASSPRQENSPLHFGNGTRLTVT.

This chain links TRBV30 with TRBJ1-2; 11 bases agree with TRBD1. Germline values: CDR1 GTSNPN, CDR2 SVGIG (reference sequence). The CDR3 contains 16 residues. V shed 7 bases and J 2 bases; nucleotides not matched to a gene: 12. CDR3 bases: TGTGCCTCTCCTCCGGGACAGGGGGTTGCCAACTATGGCTACACCTTC. Protein sequence: CASPPGQGVANYGYTF.

The rearrangement uses TRBV11-3 and TRBJ1-1; D remains ambiguous. The CDR3 has 15 amino acids. V was shortened by 4 bases and J by 10 bases, with 22 bases between the two germline ends. Germline values: CDR1 SGHNT, CDR2 YENEEA. The CDR3 reads CASSYLRGQRAAAFF. The CDR3 DNA is TGTGCCAGCAGCTACCTGCGAGGGCAACGGGCAGCAGCTTTCTTT.

CDR3 sequence (DNA): TGTGCCATCAGTGACGGCGGGGTTCACAATGAGCAGTTCTTC. Protein: CAISDGGVHNEQFF. The chain couples TRBV10-3 to TRBJ2-1, with D possibly matching TRBD2 (6 bases). CDR3 length: 14 residues. V was pared by 3 bases and J by 5 bases, with 11 bases between. CDR1 is ENHRY and CDR2 is SYGVKD in the germline V gene.

The V call is TRBV19, the J call TRBJ2-1, with TRBD1 identical over 10 bases. This CDR3 spans 15 amino acids. Germline V CDR1 and CDR2: LNHDA, SQIVND (reference sequence). After removal of 4 bases from V and 11 bases from J, the junction contained 11 bases not matched to a gene. This CDR3 reads CASSKPGQGFVQQFF. DNA of the CDR3: TGTGCCAGTAGTAAACCGGGACAGGGGTTCGTTCAGCAGTTCTTC.

The chain has TRBV7-9 and TRBJ2-7; D unclear. Germline V gives CDR1 SEHNR, CDR2 FQNEAQ (reference sequence). V gave up 2 bases and J gave up 7 bases, with 9 bases separating them. CDR3 length: 12 amino acids. CDR3 sequence: CASSLSSTEQYF. The CDR3, as DNA: TGTGCCAGCAGCTTAAGTAGTACTGAGCAGTACTTC.

Worth noting for this clone: The junction shows a germline mismatch at one end, possibly a read error. J is TRBJ2-1 and V is TRBV5-1, with a possible D match to TRBD1 (6 bases). CDR1 and CDR2 from the germline V gene are SGHRS and YFSETQ. The length of the CDR3 is 13 residues. DNA of the CDR3: TGTGCCAGCAGCTTGACAGGCCGCAATGAGCAGTTCTTC. Translated: CASSLTGRNEQFF.

V gene TRBV4-2 combines with J gene TRBJ1-2, with 9 bases identical to TRBD1. Germline values: CDR1 LGHNA, CDR2 YNFKEQ. V lost 5 bases and J lost 4; bases outside the gene matches: 11. This CDR3 contains 16 residues. In DNA, the CDR3 is TGTGCCAGCAGCTCTCATCTCCGGGACAGGGTCTATGGCTACACCTTC. Translation: CASSSHLRDRVYGYTF.

The chain links TRBV5-1 to TRBJ1-1, with TRBD1 matching over 7 bases. The CDR3 spans 15 residues. The germline CDR1 and CDR2 sequences are SGHRS and YFSETQ. V was pared by 7 bases and J by 4 bases, with 13 bases of the junction left unmatched. The CDR3 region has the DNA TGCGCCAGCGGTAACAGGCAGGGGGGTGGCACTGAAGCTTTCTTT. Translated, it gives CASGNRQGGGTEAFF.

V usage is TRBV9 and J usage is TRBJ2-1; a possible D gene is TRBD2 (6 bases). There are 15 residues in the CDR3. Per germline, CDR1 SGDLS and CDR2 YYNGEE. The V end lost 1 base, the J end lost 3 bases, and 11 bases lay between the germline ends. The CDR3 spells CASSVRLANYNEQFF. CDR3 bases: TGTGCCAGCAGCGTAAGGCTAGCGAACTACAATGAGCAGTTCTTC.